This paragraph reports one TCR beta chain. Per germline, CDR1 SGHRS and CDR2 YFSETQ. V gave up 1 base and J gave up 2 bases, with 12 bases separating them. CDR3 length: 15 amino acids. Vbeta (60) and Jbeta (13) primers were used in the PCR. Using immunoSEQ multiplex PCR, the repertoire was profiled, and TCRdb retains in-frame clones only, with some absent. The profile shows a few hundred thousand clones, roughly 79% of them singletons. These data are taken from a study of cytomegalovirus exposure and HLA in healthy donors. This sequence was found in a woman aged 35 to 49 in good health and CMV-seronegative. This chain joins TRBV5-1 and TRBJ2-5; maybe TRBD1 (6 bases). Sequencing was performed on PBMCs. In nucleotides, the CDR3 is TGCGCCAGCAGCTTGTCCCCAGGGGTGCAAGAGACCCAGTACTTC. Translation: CASSLSPGVQETQYF.